The clone carrying this T cell receptor (beta chain) was observed a single time. The V and J ends lost 1 base and 3 bases, in that order; junction bases with no gene match: 3. Germline V CDR1 and CDR2: SGHNT, YENEEA. CDR3 length: 14 amino acids. The protocol was immunoSEQ multiplex PCR, while the TCRdb copy is restricted to in-frame clones and leaves out a portion. The sample lists under 200,000 clones; approximately 84% were seen once. The data are from a study of blood T cell repertoires in COVID-19. The sequencing sample was made of PBMCs or T cells enriched from blood (not recorded which). The receptor was isolated from a woman between 45 and 60 years old who had recovered from COVID-19. The chain uses TRBV11-3 and TRBJ2-7; TRBD1 matches at 7 bases. CDR3: CASSLGGTDYEQYF. For the CDR3, the DNA is TGTGCCAGCAGCTTAGGGGGGACAGACTACGAGCAGTACTTC.